This TCR beta chain is from a study of patients and donors after allogeneic stem cell transplantation. V was trimmed by 1 base and J by 5 bases, leaving 7 bases between them. Germline V CDR1 and CDR2: MGHRA, YSYEKL. The CDR3 totals 13 residues. TCRdb used MiXCR to reprocess the RT-PCR reads, holding one entry per CDR3 protein. The sample contains roughly 960,000 distinct CDR3 sequences, approximately 19% of which appear only once. The sample consisted of blood, either unsorted or a sorted T cell fraction (not recorded which). This chain links TRBV4-1 with TRBJ2-3; D gene unclear. The receptor was derived from a human donor who was either an allogeneic HSCT recipient or a stem cell or donor lymphocyte infusion donor (not recorded which). It is not recorded whose cells these are; they may come from a transplant donor. The CDR3 DNA is TGCGCCAGCAGCCAAGTAGGTGAAGATACGCAGTATTTT. This sequence encodes CASSQVGEDTQYF.